This T cell receptor beta chain was obtained from a study of shared clonotypes between healthy human individuals (dated by TCRdb to about 2020). General notes on the study: The cohort comprised a couple of women and three men aged 18 to 49 years. For each donor, CD4 naive and CD4 memory were each given three plates, CD8 naive was given two plates, and CD8 memory was given one plate. To estimate repertoire size and how much clonotypes are shared between individuals, the study performed deep sequencing of blood TCR repertoires from 4 to 6 healthy adults. To increase sequencing depth and limit assay-specific biases, different laboratories used diverse techniques to prepare libraries and sequence TCR repertoires. Between about 0.8 and 9 billion PBMCs per donor were obtained by leukapheresis. On the study overall, not on this receptor specifically: Across a handful of donors, approximately 4.9% of naive CD4, roughly 3.3% of naive CD8, about 2.3% of memory CD4, and about 0.44% of memory CD8 clonotypes were shared. Naive subsets generally had larger estimated clonotype richness than memory subsets did. Based on pairwise subsampling, the degree of clonotype sharing among donors was expected to be affected by sequencing depth. Even with the large sequencing depth, rarefaction of the sorted-subset datasets indicated that sequencing was incomplete. The small number of donors limited the genetic and exposure-history diversity represented. Clonotypes shared by all four sorted-subset donors showed higher generation probabilities than non-shared clonotypes. Sampling was restricted to blood, and TCR repertoires in tissue are likely to differ from TCR repertoires in blood.

Using the deep immunoSEQ assay, multiplex PCR amplified TCR CDR3 regions from genomic DNA. Extracted genomic DNA from each cell subset was spread evenly across all wells of several immunoSEQ 96-well plates, with each plate serving as a replicate. For sorted subsets, roughly 200 ng genomic DNA, equal to about 30,000 T cell genomes, was loaded into each replicate PCR. Purified libraries were quantified with a Qubit 3.0 fluorometer, sized on a Bioanalyzer 2100, and re-quantified with the KAPA Library Quantification kit. Every immunoSEQ 96-well plate was sequenced on a separate single-read 150-cycle Illumina NextSeq 550 flow cell. The original methods were these. Because only junctional sequences without quality scores were contained in the immunoSEQ output, filtering matching that applied to full-length reads could not be performed. Sequences were annotated with PyIR, a Python wrapper for IgBLAST v1.9, using IMGT germline references to assign V/J genes and CDR3. Reads were filtered out if the reads had weak V/J assignments (E-value above 1e-6), no CDR3, stop codons, out-of-frame junctions, or ambiguous translated residues. A V3J clonotype was defined by an identical inferred V gene, J gene, and CDR3 amino acid sequence. Percentage overlap between repertoires was calculated by dividing the number of shared unique clonotypes by the size of the smaller repertoire. Three approaches were used to assess repertoire richness: RTK rarefaction, the Chao1 estimator, and Recon v2.1 estimates of unobserved clonotypes. For all TCRbeta clonotypes obtained by the gDNA method from several donors, generation probabilities were computed with OLGA. TCRdb holds this immuneACCESS table with in-frame rearrangements only. Some clones are missing; in checked studies, unresolved V genes explain under half, and the rest has no known cause. V and J calls and clone size are as listed in that table; D and trimming were resolved from the DNA. The table for this sample lists about 2.2 million clones; around 93% of them were counted only once. Approximately 1.6% of the sample lies in the top ten.

For this clone: The antigen this receptor binds is unknown. Base qualities are not at hand, and no much larger clone is one base apart. This specimen includes other DNA sequences encoding the same CDR3.

CDR1 MNHEY and CDR2 SMNVEV were looked up in the germline V gene (reference sequence). The CDR3 covers 14 residues, taking in both the cysteine and the phenylalanine. Of all the DNA, just the CDR3 is kept, 42 bases in frame from base 1. V is pruned by 6 bases and J by 5 bases, leaving 3 bases of the junction without a gene match. For the CD8 naive samples, CD45RO-negative cells were positively selected for CCR7, yielding a CD45RA+CCR7+ population from which TemRA cells were excluded. The donors were healthy, HIV-negative adults who had no recently reported acute infections or vaccinations. Every donor was a Caucasian adult living in Nashville, Tennessee, USA. Blood was obtained by leukapheresis, after which PBMCs were separated by Ficoll-Histopaque density gradient centrifugation and cryopreserved in liquid nitrogen vapor phase. Analytical flow cytometry was used to check the purity and quantity of every magnetically sorted T cell population. Each sorted fraction had its genomic DNA isolated and then quantified by UV absorbance on a Nanodrop 2000c.

The chain links TRBV27 with TRBJ1-4, and 10 junctional nucleotides match TRBD1. The receptor's source is a man younger than 35 in good health. Some clones in this sample may be carry-over from other donors' samples. Material for sequencing was naive CD8+ T cells from PBMCs. This specimen's cell subset or site label, per the study, means: CD45RA+CCR7+. The base sequence is TGTGCCAGCAGCTTGACAGGGGGCAATGAAAAACTGTTTTTT. Its translation reads: CASSLTGGNEKLFF.